This T cell receptor (beta chain) originates from a study of control samples from healthy donors and cancer patients (TCRdb year 2020). A note on this clone: Its antigen is not yet known. The record has no base qualities; no much larger clone is one base away.

The library came from the immunoSEQ multiplex PCR assay. Imported from immuneACCESS, the table was reduced by TCRdb to in-frame sequences with V and J called. These copies leave out some clones; in studies compared against another copy, an unresolved V gene accounts for under half, and the cause of the remainder is not known. Counted in this sample were some 96,000 clones; roughly 87% of them appeared once. The ten largest clonotypes hold under 20% of the sample. Inclusive of the bounding cysteine and phenylalanine, the CDR3 is 13 residues long. CDR3 DNA is the only sequence kept; it has 39 bases, read in frame from the first base. Per the germline V gene, SGHTA is the CDR1 and FQGNSA is the CDR2. V lost 5 bases and J lost 10 bases, and the count of bases not matched to a germline gene is 7.

Sequencing was carried out using blood. The rearrangement combines TRBV7-2 with TRBJ2-1, and 8 bases in between align with TRBD2. The sequence was obtained from a woman aged 45-60 years in good health. The CDR3 region has the sequence CASSPTSGNEQFF. The sequenced DNA is TGTGCCAGCAGCCCCACTAGCGGCAACGAGCAGTTCTTC.